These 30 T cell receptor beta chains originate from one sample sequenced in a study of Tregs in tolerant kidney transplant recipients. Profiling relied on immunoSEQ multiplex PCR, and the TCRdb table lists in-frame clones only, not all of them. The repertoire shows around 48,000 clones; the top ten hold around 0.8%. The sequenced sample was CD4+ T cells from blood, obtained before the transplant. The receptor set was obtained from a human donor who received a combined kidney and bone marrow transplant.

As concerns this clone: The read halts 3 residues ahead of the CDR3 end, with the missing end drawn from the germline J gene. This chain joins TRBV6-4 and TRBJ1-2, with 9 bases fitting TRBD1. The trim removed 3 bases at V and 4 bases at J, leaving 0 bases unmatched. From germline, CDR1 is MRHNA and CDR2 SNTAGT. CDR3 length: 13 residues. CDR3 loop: CASSETGGYGYTF. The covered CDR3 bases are TGTGCCAGCAGTGAGACAGGGGGCTATGGC.

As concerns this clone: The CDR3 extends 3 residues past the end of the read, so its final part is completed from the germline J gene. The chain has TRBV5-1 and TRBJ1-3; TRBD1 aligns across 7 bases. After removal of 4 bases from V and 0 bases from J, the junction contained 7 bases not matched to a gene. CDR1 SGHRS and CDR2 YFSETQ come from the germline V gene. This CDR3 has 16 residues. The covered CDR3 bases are TGCGCCAGCAGCCCGGGACAGCAAGTCTCTGGAAACACC. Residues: CASSPGQQVSGNT. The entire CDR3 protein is CASSPGQQVSGNTIYF.

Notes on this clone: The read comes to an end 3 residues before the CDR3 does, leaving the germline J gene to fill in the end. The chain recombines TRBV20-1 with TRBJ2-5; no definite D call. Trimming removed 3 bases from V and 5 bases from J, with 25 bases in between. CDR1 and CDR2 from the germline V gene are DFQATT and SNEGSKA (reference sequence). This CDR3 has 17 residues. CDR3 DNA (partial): TGCAGTGCTAGGGAATGGCCCGGCCCCGGGTTGGAGGAGACC. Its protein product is CSAREWPGPGLEET. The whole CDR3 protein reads CSAREWPGPGLEETQYF.

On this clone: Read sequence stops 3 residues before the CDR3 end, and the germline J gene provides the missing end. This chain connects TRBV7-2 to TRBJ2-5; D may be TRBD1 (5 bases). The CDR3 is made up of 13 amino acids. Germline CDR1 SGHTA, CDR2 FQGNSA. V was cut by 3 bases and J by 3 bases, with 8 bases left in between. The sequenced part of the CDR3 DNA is TGTGCCAGCAGCTTCGCGACAGAAGAGACC. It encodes CASSFATEET. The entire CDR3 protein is CASSFATEETQYF.

CDR3: CSAFRTGEGETQYF. The DNA read from the CDR3 is TGCAGTGCTTTCCGGACAGGGGAAGGAGAGACC. The V call is TRBV20-1, the J call TRBJ2-5; TRBD1 matches at 9 bases. Coverage ceases 3 residues before the CDR3 finishes, and the germline J gene fills in the end. The CDR3 consists of 14 residues. Looked up from germline, CDR1 is DFQATT and CDR2 is SNEGSKA (reference sequence). V lost 5 bases, J lost 4 bases, and 8 bases stayed unmatched.

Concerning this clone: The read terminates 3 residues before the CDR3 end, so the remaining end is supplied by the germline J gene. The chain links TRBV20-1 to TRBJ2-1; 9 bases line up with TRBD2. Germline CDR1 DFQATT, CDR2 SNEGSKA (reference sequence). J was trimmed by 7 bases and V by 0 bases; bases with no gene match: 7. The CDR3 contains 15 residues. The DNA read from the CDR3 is TGCAGTGCTAGAGATTGGAGACTAGCGGCGAATGAG. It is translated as CSARDWRLAANE. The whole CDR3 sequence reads CSARDWRLAANEQFF.

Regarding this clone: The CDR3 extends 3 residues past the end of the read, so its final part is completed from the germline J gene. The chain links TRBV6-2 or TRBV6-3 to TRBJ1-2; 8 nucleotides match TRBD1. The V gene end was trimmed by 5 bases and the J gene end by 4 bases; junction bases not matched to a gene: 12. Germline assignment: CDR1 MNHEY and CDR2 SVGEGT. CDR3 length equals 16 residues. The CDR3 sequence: CASSRDRGIVSYGYTF. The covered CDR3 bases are TGTGCCAGCAGTCGCGACAGGGGAATCGTTAGCTATGGC.

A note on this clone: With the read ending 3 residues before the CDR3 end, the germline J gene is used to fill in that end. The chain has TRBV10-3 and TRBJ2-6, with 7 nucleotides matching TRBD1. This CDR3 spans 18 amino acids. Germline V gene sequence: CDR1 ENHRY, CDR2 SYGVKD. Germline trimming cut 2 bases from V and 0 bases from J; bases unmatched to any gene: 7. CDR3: CAISEPSGQSSGANVLTF. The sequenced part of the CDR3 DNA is TGTGCCATCAGTGAGCCTTCGGGACAGTCCTCTGGGGCCAACGTC.

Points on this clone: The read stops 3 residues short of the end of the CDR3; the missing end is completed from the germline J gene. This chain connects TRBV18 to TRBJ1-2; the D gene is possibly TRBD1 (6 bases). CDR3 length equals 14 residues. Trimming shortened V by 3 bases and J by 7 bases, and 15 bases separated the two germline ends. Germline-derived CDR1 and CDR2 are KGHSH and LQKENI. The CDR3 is CASSPGAGSGGYTF. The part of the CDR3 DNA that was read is TGTGCCAGCTCACCGGGGGCCGGGTCCGGTGGC. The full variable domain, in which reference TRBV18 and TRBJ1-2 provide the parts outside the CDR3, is NAGVMQNPRHLVRRRGQEARLRCSPMKGHSHVYWYRQLPEEGLKFMVYLQKENIIDESGMPKERFSAEFPKEGPSILRIQQVVRGDSAAYFCASSPGAGSGGYTFGSGTRLTVV.

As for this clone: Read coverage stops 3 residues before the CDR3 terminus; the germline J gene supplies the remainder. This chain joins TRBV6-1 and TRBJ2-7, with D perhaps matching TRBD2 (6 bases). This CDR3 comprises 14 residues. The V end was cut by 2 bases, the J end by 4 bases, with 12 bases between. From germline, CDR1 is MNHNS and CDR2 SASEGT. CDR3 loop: CASSEIGREYEQYF. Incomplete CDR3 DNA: TGTGCCAGCAGTGAAATCGGGCGGGAATACGAG.

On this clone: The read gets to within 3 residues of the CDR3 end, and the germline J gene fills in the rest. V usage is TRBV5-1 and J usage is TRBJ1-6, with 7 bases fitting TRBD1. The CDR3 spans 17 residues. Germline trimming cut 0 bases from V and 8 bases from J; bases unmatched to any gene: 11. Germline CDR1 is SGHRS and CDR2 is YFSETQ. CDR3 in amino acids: CASSLEWISGGHSPLHF. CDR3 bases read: TGCGCCAGCAGCTTGGAGTGGATTTCAGGGGGGCATTCACCC.

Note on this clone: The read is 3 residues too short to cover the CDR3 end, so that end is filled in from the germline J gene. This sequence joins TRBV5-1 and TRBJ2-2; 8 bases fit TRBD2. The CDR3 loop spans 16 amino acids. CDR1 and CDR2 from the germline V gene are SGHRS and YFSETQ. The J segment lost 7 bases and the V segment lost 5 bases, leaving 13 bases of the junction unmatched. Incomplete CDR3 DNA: TGCGCCAGCAGACAAGGGGGTAGCGGGATCAGCGGGGAG. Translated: CASRQGGSGISGE. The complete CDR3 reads CASRQGGSGISGELFF.

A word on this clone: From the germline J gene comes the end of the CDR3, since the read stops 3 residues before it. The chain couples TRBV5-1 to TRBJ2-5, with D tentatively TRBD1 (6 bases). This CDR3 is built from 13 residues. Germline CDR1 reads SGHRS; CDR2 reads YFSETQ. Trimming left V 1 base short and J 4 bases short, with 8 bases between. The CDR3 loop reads CASSLTGSETQYF. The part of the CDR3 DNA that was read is TGCGCCAGCAGCTTGACAGGGTCAGAGACC. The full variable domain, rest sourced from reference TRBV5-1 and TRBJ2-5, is KAGVTQTPRYLIKTRGQQVTLSCSPISGHRSVSWYQQTPGQGLQFLFEYFSETQRNKGNFPGRFSGRQFSNSRSEMNVSTLELGDSALYLCASSLTGSETQYFGPGTRLLVL.

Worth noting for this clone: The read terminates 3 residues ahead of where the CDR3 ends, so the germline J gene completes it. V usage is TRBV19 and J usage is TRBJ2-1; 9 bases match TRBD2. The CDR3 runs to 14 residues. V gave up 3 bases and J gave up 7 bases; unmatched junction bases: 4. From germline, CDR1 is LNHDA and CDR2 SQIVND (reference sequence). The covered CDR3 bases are TGTGCCAGTAGTATCGAGCGGGAGGTGAATGAG. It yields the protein CASSIEREVNE. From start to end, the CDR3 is CASSIEREVNEQFF.

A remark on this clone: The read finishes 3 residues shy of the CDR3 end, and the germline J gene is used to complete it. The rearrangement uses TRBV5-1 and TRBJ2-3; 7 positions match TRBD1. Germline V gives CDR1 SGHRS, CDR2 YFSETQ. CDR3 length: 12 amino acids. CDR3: CASSLTGDTQYF. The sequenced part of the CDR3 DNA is TGCGCCAGCAGCTTGACAGGGGACACG.

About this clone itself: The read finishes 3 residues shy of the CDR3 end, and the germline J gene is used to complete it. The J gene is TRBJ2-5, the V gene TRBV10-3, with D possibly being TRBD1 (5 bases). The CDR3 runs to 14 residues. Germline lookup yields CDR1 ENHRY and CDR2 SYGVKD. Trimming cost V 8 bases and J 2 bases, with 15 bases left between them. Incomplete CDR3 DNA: TGTGCCATCGGTCAGGGCCAAAAGCAAGAGACC. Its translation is CAIGQGQKQET. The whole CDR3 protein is CAIGQGQKQETQYF.

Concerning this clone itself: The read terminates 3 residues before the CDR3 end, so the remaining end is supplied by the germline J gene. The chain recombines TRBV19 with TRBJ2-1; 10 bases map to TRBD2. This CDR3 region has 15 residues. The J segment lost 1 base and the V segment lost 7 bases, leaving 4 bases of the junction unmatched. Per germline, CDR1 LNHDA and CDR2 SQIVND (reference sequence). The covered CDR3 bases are TGTGCCAGTACCGAAGCGGGAGGGTCCTACAATGAG. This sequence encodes CASTEAGGSYNE. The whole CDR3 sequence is CASTEAGGSYNEQFF.

Partial CDR3 DNA: TGTGCCAGTAGTCGAGCGGGAGTGAGGGAGACC. It yields the protein CASSRAGVRET. The full CDR3 is CASSRAGVRETQYF. The V and J genes are TRBV19 and TRBJ2-5; 8 nucleotides line up with TRBD2. Read sequence stops 3 residues before the CDR3 end, and the germline J gene provides the missing end. Germline loops: CDR1 LNHDA, CDR2 SQIVND (reference sequence). CDR3 length: 14 amino acids. Losses at the gene ends were 5 bases for V and 5 bases for J; bases not matched to a gene: 7.

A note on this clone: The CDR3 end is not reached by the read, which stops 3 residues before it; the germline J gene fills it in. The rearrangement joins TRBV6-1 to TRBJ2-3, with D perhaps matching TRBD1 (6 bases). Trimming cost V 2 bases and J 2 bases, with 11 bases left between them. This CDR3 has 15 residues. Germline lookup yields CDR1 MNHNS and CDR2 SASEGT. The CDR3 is CASSESRGHTDTQYF. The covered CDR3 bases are TGTGCCAGCAGTGAATCCAGGGGCCACACAGATACG.

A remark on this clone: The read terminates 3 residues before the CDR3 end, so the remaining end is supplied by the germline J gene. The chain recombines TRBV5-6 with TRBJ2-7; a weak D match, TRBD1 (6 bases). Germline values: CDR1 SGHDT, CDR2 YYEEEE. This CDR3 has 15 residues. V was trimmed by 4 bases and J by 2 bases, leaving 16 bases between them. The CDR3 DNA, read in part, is TGTGCCAGCAGCGTCACCGGGACACCGACCTACGAG. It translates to CASSVTGTPTYE. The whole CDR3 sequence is CASSVTGTPTYEQYF.

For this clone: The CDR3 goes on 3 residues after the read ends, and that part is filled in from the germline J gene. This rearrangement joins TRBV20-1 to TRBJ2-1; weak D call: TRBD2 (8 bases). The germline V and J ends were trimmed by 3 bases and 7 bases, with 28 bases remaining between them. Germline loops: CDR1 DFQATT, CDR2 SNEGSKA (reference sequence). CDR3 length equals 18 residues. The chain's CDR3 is CSASISPLTGGGRNEQFF. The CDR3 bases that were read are TGCAGTGCTAGCATTAGCCCCTTAACGGGAGGGGGCCGGAATGAG.

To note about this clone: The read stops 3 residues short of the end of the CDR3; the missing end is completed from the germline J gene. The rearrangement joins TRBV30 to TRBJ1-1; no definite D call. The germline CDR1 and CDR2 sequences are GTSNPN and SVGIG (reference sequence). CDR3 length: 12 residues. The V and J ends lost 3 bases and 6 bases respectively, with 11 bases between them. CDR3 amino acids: CAWSPGRAEAFF. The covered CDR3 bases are TGTGCCTGGAGCCCAGGAAGGGCTGAA.

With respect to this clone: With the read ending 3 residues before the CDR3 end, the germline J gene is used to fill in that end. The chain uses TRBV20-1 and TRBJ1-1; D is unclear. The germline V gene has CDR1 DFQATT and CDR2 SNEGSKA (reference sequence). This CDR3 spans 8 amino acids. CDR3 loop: CSATLAFF. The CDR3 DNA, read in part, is TGCAGTGCTACCTTA.

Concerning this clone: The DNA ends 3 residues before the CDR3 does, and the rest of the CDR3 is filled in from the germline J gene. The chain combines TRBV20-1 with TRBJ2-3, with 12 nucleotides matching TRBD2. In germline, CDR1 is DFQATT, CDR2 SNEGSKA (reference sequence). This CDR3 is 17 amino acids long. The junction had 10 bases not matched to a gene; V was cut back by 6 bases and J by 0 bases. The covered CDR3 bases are TGCAGTGCCCATTTATTGGGACTAGCGGGTAGCACAGATACG. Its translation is CSAHLLGLAGSTDT. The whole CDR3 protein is CSAHLLGLAGSTDTQYF.

Incomplete CDR3 DNA: TGCAGTGCTCCCACTGAAGCCGGGACTGCATTTAGAGGCAATCAGCCC. It encodes CSAPTEAGTAFRGNQP. The whole CDR3 reads CSAPTEAGTAFRGNQPQHF. V and J are TRBV20-1 and TRBJ1-5; TRBD1 is a possible D gene (5 bases). The read finishes 3 residues shy of the CDR3 end, and the germline J gene is used to complete it. This CDR3 comprises 19 residues. Germline V gene sequence: CDR1 DFQATT, CDR2 SNEGSKA (reference sequence). The V gene lost 5 bases and the J gene lost 2 bases, with 28 bases spanning the gap.

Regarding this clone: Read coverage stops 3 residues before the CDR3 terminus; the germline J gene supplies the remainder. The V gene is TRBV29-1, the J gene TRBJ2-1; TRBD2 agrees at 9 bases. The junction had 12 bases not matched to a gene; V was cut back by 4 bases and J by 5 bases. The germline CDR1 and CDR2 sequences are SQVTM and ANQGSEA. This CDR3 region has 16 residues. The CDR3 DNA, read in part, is TGCAGCGTTGGGAGGCGGGAGGGCCTAATGAACAATGAG. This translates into CSVGRREGLMNNE. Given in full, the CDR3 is CSVGRREGLMNNEQFF.

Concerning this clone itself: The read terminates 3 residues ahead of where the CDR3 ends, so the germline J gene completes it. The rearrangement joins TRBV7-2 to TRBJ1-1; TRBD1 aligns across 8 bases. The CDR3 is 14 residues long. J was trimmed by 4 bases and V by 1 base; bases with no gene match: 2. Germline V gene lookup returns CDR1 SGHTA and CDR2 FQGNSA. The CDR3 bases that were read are TGTGCCAGCAGCTTAGGACAGGGGAGCACTGAA. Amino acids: CASSLGQGSTE. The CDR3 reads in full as CASSLGQGSTEAFF.

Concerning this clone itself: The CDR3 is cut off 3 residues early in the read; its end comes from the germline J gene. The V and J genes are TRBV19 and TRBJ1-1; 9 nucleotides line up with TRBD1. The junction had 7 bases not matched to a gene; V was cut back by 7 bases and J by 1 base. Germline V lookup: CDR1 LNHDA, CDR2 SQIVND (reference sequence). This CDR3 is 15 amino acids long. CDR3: CASTFPGQGNTEAFF. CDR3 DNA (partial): TGTGCCAGTACATTCCCGGGACAGGGGAACACTGAA.

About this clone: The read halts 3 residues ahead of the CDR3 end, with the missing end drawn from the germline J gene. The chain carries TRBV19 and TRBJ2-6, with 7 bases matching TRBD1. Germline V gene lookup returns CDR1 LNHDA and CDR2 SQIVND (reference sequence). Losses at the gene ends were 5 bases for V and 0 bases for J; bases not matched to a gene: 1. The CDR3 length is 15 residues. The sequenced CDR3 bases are TGTGCCAGTAGTTCAGGGGGCTCTGGGGCCAACGTC. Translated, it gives CASSSGGSGANV. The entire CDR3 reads CASSSGGSGANVLTF.

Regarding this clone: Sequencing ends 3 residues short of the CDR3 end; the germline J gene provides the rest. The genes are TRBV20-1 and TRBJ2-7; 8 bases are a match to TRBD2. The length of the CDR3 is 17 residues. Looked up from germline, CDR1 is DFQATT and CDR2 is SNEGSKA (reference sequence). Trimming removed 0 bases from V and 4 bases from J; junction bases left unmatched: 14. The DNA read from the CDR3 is TGCAGTGCTAGAGATGATAGTTTGACGGGAGGGACTTACGAG. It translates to CSARDDSLTGGTYE. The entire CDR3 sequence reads CSARDDSLTGGTYEQYF.